This passage covers 28 T cell receptor beta chains from one sample sequenced in a study of T cells in women clearing cervical HPV infection. The data were produced by immunoSEQ multiplex PCR, yet TCRdb's version contains in-frame clones alone and is incomplete. This table lists tens of thousands of clones. Material for sequencing was blood buffy coat. The receptors were gathered from a woman aged 18 to 75 with a cervical HPV16 infection that either progressed to CIN3+ or cleared (not recorded which).

A remark on this clone: Read data end 3 residues before the CDR3 end; the end is taken from the germline J gene. The V and J genes are TRBV18 and TRBJ1-2; 8 bases match TRBD1. Trimming at V came to 2 bases and at J to 6 bases, leaving 8 bases not matched to a gene. CDR3 size: 15 residues. Germline CDR1 is KGHSH and CDR2 is LQKENI. CDR3 DNA (partial): TGTGCCAGCTCACCAGTTAAGACAGGGGTGGATGGC. It codes for CASSPVKTGVDG. The whole CDR3 is CASSPVKTGVDGYTF.

On this clone itself: The read comes to an end 3 residues before the CDR3 does, leaving the germline J gene to fill in the end. The chain couples TRBV9 to TRBJ2-3; no firm D call. This CDR3 is 12 amino acids long. Germline V CDR1 and CDR2: SGDLS, YYNGEE. V was trimmed by 1 base and J by 6 bases, leaving 6 bases between them. The CDR3 loop is CASSVSGDTQYF. The sequenced CDR3 bases are TGTGCCAGCAGCGTATCGGGTGATACG.

A note on this clone: The read ends 3 residues shy of where the CDR3 ends; the end is completed using the germline J gene. This chain links TRBV6-1 with TRBJ2-5, with D unresolved. V dropped 1 base and J dropped 4 bases, with 16 bases sitting between them. CDR3 length: 16 residues. Per germline, CDR1 MNHNS and CDR2 SASEGT. CDR3 amino acids: CASSEDNRVLGETQYF. The CDR3 DNA, read in part, is TGTGCCAGCAGTGAAGATAATCGGGTACTCGGAGAGACC.

As to this clone: Sequencing ends 3 residues short of the CDR3 end; the germline J gene provides the rest. The chain links TRBV18 to TRBJ2-3; weak D call: TRBD1 (6 bases). Germline-derived CDR1 and CDR2 are KGHSH and LQKENI. The CDR3 loop spans 14 amino acids. Partial CDR3 DNA: TGTGCCAGCTCACCTTACAGGGACGGAGAGCCG. It translates to CASSPYRDGEP. In full, the CDR3 is CASSPYRDGEPQYF.

A note on this clone: The missing CDR3 end, 3 residues past where the read stops, is filled in from the germline J gene. The chain is built from TRBV30 and TRBJ2-1, with D maybe TRBD1 (5 bases). V was cut by 0 bases and J by 9 bases, with 6 bases left in between. CDR1 and CDR2 from the germline V gene are GTSNPN and SVGIG (reference sequence). The CDR3 loop spans 11 amino acids. CDR3 in amino acids: CAWSVDTEQFF. Incomplete CDR3 DNA: TGTGCCTGGAGTGTGGACACTGAG.

As regards this clone: The read ends 3 residues early relative to the CDR3; the germline J gene fills the gap. This chain links TRBV2 with TRBJ2-7; TRBD1 agrees at 7 bases. The CDR3 is 15 residues long. Trimming removed 6 bases from V and 2 bases from J; junction bases left unmatched: 10. From germline, CDR1 is SNHLY and CDR2 FYNNEI. Here the CDR3 reads CASSQFRTGAYEQYF. Incomplete CDR3 DNA: TGTGCCAGCAGCCAATTTCGGACAGGCGCCTACGAG.

As concerns this clone: The CDR3 end falls 3 residues outside the read, so it is completed with the germline J gene. This chain joins TRBV18 and TRBJ1-6, with 9 bases matching TRBD1. CDR3 length: 14 residues. V lost 4 bases and J lost 9; bases outside the gene matches: 4. Germline values: CDR1 KGHSH, CDR2 LQKENI. This CDR3 reads CASSQETGGSPLHF. The CDR3 bases that were read are TGTGCCAGCTCACAAGAGACAGGGGGTTCACCC. The whole variable domain, remainder taken from reference TRBV18 and TRBJ1-6, is NAGVMQNPRHLVRRRGQEARLRCSPMKGHSHVYWYRQLPEEGLKFMVYLQKENIIDESGMPKERFSAEFPKEGPSILRIQQVVRGDSAAYFCASSQETGGSPLHFGNGTRLTVT.

A remark on this clone: The CDR3 end falls 3 residues outside the read, so it is completed with the germline J gene. The J gene is TRBJ1-2, the V gene TRBV19; D may be TRBD1 (5 bases). CDR1 and CDR2 from the germline V gene are LNHDA and SQIVND (reference sequence). This CDR3 comprises 16 residues. Here the CDR3 reads CASSTTPGTYTDTYTF. Partial CDR3 DNA: TGTGCCAGTAGTACGACCCCCGGGACTTACACAGATACC.

The CDR3 loop reads CASSFLLDSYEQYF. The sequenced part of the CDR3 DNA is TGTGCCAGCAGCTTCTTACTAGACTCCTACGAG. The chain links TRBV5-5 to TRBJ2-7, with D possibly matching TRBD2 (5 bases). The DNA ends 3 residues before the CDR3 does, and the rest of the CDR3 is filled in from the germline J gene. In germline, CDR1 is SGHKS, CDR2 YYEKEE (reference sequence). V was shortened by 2 bases and J by 0 bases, with 9 bases between the two germline ends. CDR3 size: 14 residues. The variable domain in full, completed from reference TRBV5-5 and TRBJ2-7, reads DAGVTQSPTHLIKTRGQQVTLRCSPISGHKSVSWYQQVLGQGPQFIFQYYEKEERGRGNFPDRFSARQFPNYSSELNVNALLLGDSALYLCASSFLLDSYEQYFGPGTRLTVT.

Turning to this clone: The read terminates 3 residues before the CDR3 end, so the remaining end is supplied by the germline J gene. Other DNA sequences within the sample encode an identical CDR3. This rearrangement joins TRBV7-6 to TRBJ2-2; the match to TRBD2 covers 9 bases. Germline-derived CDR1 and CDR2 are SGHVS and FNYEAQ. Trimming at V came to 0 bases and at J to 1 base, leaving 3 bases not matched to a gene. CDR3 length: 17 residues. This chain's CDR3 is CASSLASAGGNTGELFF. CDR3 bases read: TGTGCCAGCAGCTTAGCCTCAGCGGGAGGGAACACCGGGGAG. Supplemented by reference TRBV7-6 and TRBJ2-2, the full variable domain reads GAGVSQSPRYKVTKRGQDVALRCDPISGHVSLYWYRQALGQGPEFLTYFNYEAQQDKSGLPNDRFSAERPEGSISTLTIQRTEQRDSAMYRCASSLASAGGNTGELFFGEGSRLTVL.

CDR3 residues: CASSFRYSNQPQHF. The covered CDR3 bases are TGTGCCAGCAGCTTCCGTTATAGCAATCAGCCC. The V call is TRBV5-6, the J call TRBJ1-5, with D hard to call. The read terminates 3 residues ahead of where the CDR3 ends, so the germline J gene completes it. V was pared by 2 bases and J by 0 bases, with 6 bases between. Germline CDR1 reads SGHDT; CDR2 reads YYEEEE. This CDR3 contains 14 residues. Using reference TRBV5-6 and TRBJ1-5 for the parts outside the CDR3, the full variable domain is DAGVTQSPTHLIKTRGQQVTLRCSPKSGHDTVSWYQQALGQGPQFIFQYYEEEERQRGNFPDRFSGHQFPNYSSELNVNALLLGDSALYLCASSFRYSNQPQHFGDGTRLSIL.

With regard to this clone: The CDR3 end is not reached by the read, which stops 3 residues before it; the germline J gene fills it in. The chain carries TRBV20-1 and TRBJ2-7; D might be TRBD1 (6 bases). V gave up 5 bases and J gave up 5 bases, with 16 bases separating them. CDR1 DFQATT and CDR2 SNEGSKA come from the germline V gene (reference sequence). This CDR3 contains 13 residues. The covered CDR3 bases are TGCAGTGCTTGGGACACAGGCAGGGACGAG. Its translation: CSAWDTGRDE. Given in full, the CDR3 is CSAWDTGRDEQYF.

Turning to this clone: The DNA ends 3 residues before the CDR3 does, and the rest of the CDR3 is filled in from the germline J gene. The chain links TRBV6-4 to TRBJ1-3; TRBD1 matches 8 bases. The V gene end was trimmed by 4 bases and the J gene end by 4 bases; junction bases not matched to a gene: 9. The CDR3 is 16 amino acids. CDR1 MRHNA and CDR2 SNTAGT come from the germline V gene. CDR3 DNA (partial): TGTGCCAGCAGTGTCGTCGGACAGGGCCTCGGAAACACC. It encodes CASSVVGQGLGNT. The full CDR3 reads CASSVVGQGLGNTIYF.

As regards this clone: The observed sequence ends 3 residues before the CDR3 terminus, with the missing tail filled in from the germline J gene. V usage is TRBV24-1 and J usage is TRBJ2-5, with D perhaps matching TRBD2 (6 bases). V was shortened by 4 bases and J by 2 bases, with 13 bases between the two germline ends. The CDR3 is made up of 15 amino acids. The germline V gene has CDR1 KGHDR and CDR2 SFDVKD. The CDR3 bases that were read are TGTGCCACCAGTGACCCGGGACTGAAACAAGAGACC. Translated, it gives CATSDPGLKQET. The complete CDR3 reads CATSDPGLKQETQYF.

In regard to this clone: The read terminates 3 residues before the CDR3 end, so the remaining end is supplied by the germline J gene. The V and J genes are TRBV5-1 and TRBJ1-1; D is ambiguous. CDR3 length: 14 residues. V was clipped by 0 bases and J by 1 base, with 7 bases between them. CDR1 and CDR2 (germline): SGHRS, YFSETQ. The CDR3 spells CASSLGAKNTEAFF. Incomplete CDR3 DNA: TGCGCCAGCAGCTTGGGGGCCAAGAACACTGAA.

Turning to this clone: The read terminates 3 residues before the CDR3 end, so the remaining end is supplied by the germline J gene. The rearrangement links TRBV12-3 or TRBV12-4 to TRBJ2-2, with TRBD1 matching over 8 bases. The CDR3 consists of 18 residues. V lost 6 bases and J lost 7; bases outside the gene matches: 19. The CDR3 region is CASSFMGPEDRVHGELFF. The covered CDR3 bases are TGTGCCAGCAGCTTCATGGGGCCTGAGGACAGGGTTCACGGGGAG.

About this clone: The CDR3 extends 3 residues past the end of the read, so its final part is completed from the germline J gene. This chain joins TRBV11-2 and TRBJ2-3; D perhaps matches TRBD2 (5 bases). With 1 base removed from V and 6 bases from J, the gap between germline ends came to 14 bases. This CDR3 comprises 15 residues. Looked up from germline, CDR1 is SGHAT and CDR2 is FQNNGV. CDR3 amino acids: CASSLVTSFGDTQYF. The sequenced part of the CDR3 DNA is TGTGCCAGCAGCTTAGTAACTAGTTTTGGTGATACG.

For this clone: The CDR3 goes on 3 residues after the read ends, and that part is filled in from the germline J gene. This chain links TRBV29-1 with TRBJ2-7; 8 bases match TRBD2. V lost 4 bases and J lost 0; bases outside the gene matches: 8. Germline values: CDR1 SQVTM, CDR2 ANQGSEA. The length of the CDR3 is 15 residues. This CDR3 is CSVGISGSFSYEQYF. The CDR3 bases that were read are TGCAGCGTTGGGATAAGCGGGAGTTTCTCCTACGAG.

As to this clone: Read coverage stops 3 residues before the CDR3 terminus; the germline J gene supplies the remainder. J is TRBJ2-6 and V is TRBV2; D perhaps matches TRBD2 (5 bases). Germline V CDR1 and CDR2: SNHLY, FYNNEI. V was clipped by 4 bases and J by 3 bases, with 7 bases between them. The CDR3 is made up of 14 amino acids. CDR3 sequence: CASSARGGANVLTF. Partial CDR3 DNA: TGTGCCAGCAGTGCCCGGGGTGGGGCCAACGTC.

Turning to this clone: With the read ending 3 residues before the CDR3 end, the germline J gene is used to fill in that end. J is TRBJ2-7 and V is TRBV6-1; 8 bases are a match to TRBD2. Unmatched junction bases numbered 4, after V lost 3 bases and J lost 0 bases. Germline CDR1 is MNHNS and CDR2 is SASEGT. The CDR3 sequence is 15 residues long. This chain's CDR3 is CASSDPGGASYEQYF. Incomplete CDR3 DNA: TGTGCCAGCAGTGACCCGGGGGGGGCCTCCTACGAG.

Details on this clone: The read ends 3 residues early relative to the CDR3; the germline J gene fills the gap. V and J are TRBV23-1 and TRBJ1-5; D may be TRBD1 (5 bases). TRBV23-1 is an ORF, and what it does is uncertain. The CDR3 sequence is 15 residues long. V lost 6 bases to trimming and J lost 4 bases, with 16 bases between them. The CDR3 spells CASSPVRGHNQPQHF. The part of the CDR3 DNA that was read is TGCGCCAGCAGCCCCGTGAGGGGCCATAATCAGCCC.

In the case of this clone: The CDR3 end falls 3 residues outside the read, so it is completed with the germline J gene. The V call is TRBV19, the J call TRBJ2-4; 7 bases fit TRBD1. After removal of 7 bases from V and 1 base from J, the junction contained 13 bases not matched to a gene. Germline V gives CDR1 LNHDA, CDR2 SQIVND (reference sequence). The CDR3 has 17 amino acids. The CDR3 bases that were read are TGTGCCAGTAACGACCCCCTGCGACAGGGCGCCAAAAACATT. Its protein product is CASNDPLRQGAKNI. From start to end, the CDR3 is CASNDPLRQGAKNIQYF. Drawing the rest from reference TRBV19 and TRBJ2-4, the complete variable domain is DGGITQSPKYLFRKEGQNVTLSCEQNLNHDAMYWYRQDPGQGLRLIYYSQIVNDFQKGDIAEGYSVSREKKESFPLTVTSAQKNPTAFYLCASNDPLRQGAKNIQYFGAGTRLSVL.

As regards this clone: The CDR3 end is not reached by the read, which stops 3 residues before it; the germline J gene fills it in. The chain is built from TRBV20-1 and TRBJ2-7, with a possible D match to TRBD2 (7 bases). V was shortened by 1 base and J by 1 base, with 14 bases between the two germline ends. CDR3 length: 15 residues. Germline values: CDR1 DFQATT, CDR2 SNEGSKA (reference sequence). Partial CDR3 DNA: TGCAGTGCTAGAGCGGGGGGACACCTATCCTACGAG. Translated, it gives CSARAGGHLSYE. The full CDR3 reads CSARAGGHLSYEQYF.

On this clone: Read coverage stops 3 residues before the CDR3 terminus; the germline J gene supplies the remainder. The chain employs TRBV9 and TRBJ2-3; D is possibly TRBD2 (6 bases). V lost 3 bases, J lost 2 bases, and 13 bases lay in between. Germline V gene sequence: CDR1 SGDLS, CDR2 YYNGEE. The CDR3 is made up of 15 amino acids. The CDR3 reads CASSGVADFTDTQYF. The DNA read from the CDR3 is TGTGCCAGCAGCGGGGTAGCGGACTTCACAGATACG. Supplemented by reference TRBV9 and TRBJ2-3, the full variable domain reads DSGVTQTPKHLITATGQRVTLRCSPRSGDLSVYWYQQSLDQGLQFLIQYYNGEERAKGNILERFSAQQFPDLHSELNLSSLELGDSALYFCASSGVADFTDTQYFGPGTRLTVL.

A remark on this clone: Read coverage stops 3 residues before the CDR3 terminus; the germline J gene supplies the remainder. The chain employs TRBV30 and TRBJ1-1; D is possibly TRBD1 (5 bases). Per germline, CDR1 GTSNPN and CDR2 SVGIG (reference sequence). V was cut by 0 bases and J by 2 bases, with 13 bases left in between. The CDR3 extends over 15 amino acids. The CDR3 sequence: CAWSVRGSANTEAFF. The part of the CDR3 DNA that was read is TGTGCCTGGAGTGTAAGGGGATCAGCCAACACTGAA.

Turning to this clone: The read ends 3 residues early relative to the CDR3; the germline J gene fills the gap. The V call is TRBV7-2, the J call TRBJ2-7, with no clear D. V lost 2 bases, J lost 6 bases, and 11 bases lay in between. In germline, CDR1 is SGHTA, CDR2 FQGNSA. This CDR3 has 13 amino acids. The part of the CDR3 DNA that was read is TGTGCCAGCAGCTTATTTAGATTAAGCGAG. The encoded protein is CASSLFRLSE. The full CDR3 sequence reads CASSLFRLSEQYF.

The part of the CDR3 DNA that was read is TGTGCCAGCAGCTTTTTTAGGGCCACAGATACC. Translation: CASSFFRATDT. The full CDR3 reads CASSFFRATDTQYF. This chain connects TRBV11-2 to TRBJ2-5; D is undetermined. The read falls 3 residues short of the CDR3 end, and the missing part is taken from the germline J gene. The length of the CDR3 is 14 residues. Per germline, CDR1 SGHAT and CDR2 FQNNGV.

Concerning this clone: The read gets to within 3 residues of the CDR3 end, and the germline J gene fills in the rest. The rearrangement joins TRBV7-9 to TRBJ2-1; 7 bases are shared with TRBD2. The CDR3 is 13 amino acids. Looked up from germline, CDR1 is SEHNR and CDR2 is FQNEAQ (reference sequence). With V trimmed by 8 bases and J by 6 bases, 7 bases remained unmatched. CDR3 DNA (partial): TGTGCCAGCGCCTCGGCGGGAGTCAATGAG. It specifies CASASAGVNE. The CDR3 reads in full as CASASAGVNEQFF.